These T cell receptor beta chains were read from a single sample in a study of chemoradiotherapy in HPV16-positive cancers. Generated by immunoSEQ multiplex PCR, the TCRdb table keeps only in-frame clones and is missing some. The sample lists tens of thousands of clones; about four fifths were seen once. Sequencing used blood, obtained from a patient who underwent chemoradiotherapy. The receptors come from a human donor with HPV-associated anogenital cancer. The CDR3 runs from the conserved cysteine through the conserved F or W. Each record gives: J gene, clone size, V gene, D gene, CDR3 DNA, CDR3 protein. A D gene is named only where the DNA matches it firmly. Clone size is shown for a subset of rows, as once, few, many or a class of expanded clone.

TRBJ2-4,NA,TRBV27,NA,TGTGCCAGCGAACCCCGTGGGGCGGGCAAAAACATTCAGTACTTC,CASEPRGAGKNIQYF
TRBJ2-7,large,TRBV15,TRBD2,TGTGCCACCAGCAGAGTCAAGCTAGCGGGGGGGCCAATCTACGAGCAGTACTTC,CATSRVKLAGGPIYEQYF
TRBJ2-2,NA,TRBV7-9,NA,TGTGCCAGCAGCTTAGCGGGGGCGTGGACCGGGGAGCTGTTTTTT,CASSLAGAWTGELFF
TRBJ1-2,NA,TRBV19,NA,TGTGCCAGTAGTATAGACGCGGGATACTATGGCTACACCTTC,CASSIDAGYYGYTF
TRBJ2-3,NA,TRBV6-1,TRBD2,TGTGCCAGCAGTGAACGGGTGCGGGGGGCCACAGATACGCAGTATTTT,CASSERVRGATDTQYF
TRBJ1-1,NA,TRBV5-1,NA,TGCGCCAGCAGCTACCCGCGGGCGAACACTGAAGCTTTCTTT,CASSYPRANTEAFF
TRBJ2-7,NA,TRBV5-6,NA,TGTGCCAGCAGCTTGGGGCTTGGGCCCGAGCAGTACTTC,CASSLGLGPEQYF
TRBJ1-1,NA,TRBV10-3,TRBD1,TGTGCCAGCGGGTTGGGACAGGGGGCAGCTTTCTTT,CASGLGQGAAFF
TRBJ1-4,once,TRBV5-1,NA,TGCGCCAGCAGAGGCAATACCGTTAATGAAAAACTGTTTTTT,CASRGNTVNEKLFF
TRBJ1-5,once,TRBV6-1,NA,TGTGCCAGCATCCTTACTAGGTATCAGAGACAGCCCCAGCATTTT,CASILTRYQRQPQHF
TRBJ2-3,NA,TRBV11-2,NA,TGTGCCAGCAGCTCATCGGGGGGCGCGAATACGCAGTATTTT,CASSSSGGANTQYF
TRBJ1-2,NA,TRBV4-1,NA,TGCGCCAGCAGCCAAGAACCGCCAGGGGCCTATGGCTACACCTTC,CASSQEPPGAYGYTF
TRBJ1-6,NA,TRBV6-1,NA,TGTGCCAGCAGTGGGACTAGGGGGGATAATTCACCCCTCCACTTT,CASSGTRGDNSPLHF
TRBJ1-6,NA,TRBV19,TRBD1,TGTGCCAGTAGTCTCGACAGGGGTTCACCCCTCCACTTT,CASSLDRGSPLHF
TRBJ2-7,NA,TRBV5-4,TRBD2,TGTGCCAGCAGCACGGGTCGCGGGGGGGCCTACGAGCAGTACTTC,CASSTGRGGAYEQYF
TRBJ1-5,NA,TRBV10-2,NA,TGCGCCAGCAGTGGGACAGCCAATCAGCCCCAGCATTTT,CASSGTANQPQHF
TRBJ1-1,few,TRBV19,NA,TGTGCCAGTAGTAAGGAGGGGAACACTGAAGCTTTCTTT,CASSKEGNTEAFF
TRBJ2-7,NA,TRBV5-1,NA,TGCGCCAGCAGCTTGGAGGGACCCTCCTACGAGCAGTACTTC,CASSLEGPSYEQYF